This TCR beta chain originates from a study of T cells in Graves' hyperthyroidism and ophthalmopathy. In the study overall: The blood sample was taken at first diagnosis, before treatment began.

In its sample, this clonotype was seen many times. J gave up 6 bases and V 6 bases, and 8 bases lay outside the gene matches. The CDR3 loop spans 16 amino acids. Researchers amplified the TCR beta CDR3 regions from RNA transcripts. When the TCR CDR3 underwent first-round RT-PCR, the HTBI primer set was used. TCRdb recomputed calls from the multiplex PCR reads with MiXCR, one row per CDR3 protein. This table has 550,000 to 600,000 distinct CDR3 sequences, about a sixth appearing once. Subjects aged 18 to 65 presented with newly diagnosed hyperthyroidism of less than 2 months' duration. Each diagnosis was grounded in clinical symptoms, serum thyroxine and TRAb, thyroid ultrasound, and orbital computed tomography. Fresh peripheral blood, 7.5 to 10 ml of it, supplied the PBMCs.

The clonotype originates from a young woman with Graves' hyperthyroidism. Sequencing was performed on blood. This sequence joins TRBV12-3 or TRBV12-4 and TRBJ1-6, with TRBD1 matching over 10 bases. The CDR3 sequence is CASRPTGGFGNSPLHF. The CDR3 nucleotides read TGTGCCAGCAGGCCGACAGGGGGCTTTGGTAATTCACCCCTCCACTTT.